The T cell receptor beta chain described here comes from a study of T cell repertoires in aging, cancer and after chemotherapy. Rearranged V-D-J TRB sequences were amplified with a mixed TRB-A/B primer pool. TCRdb independently ran MiXCR on the multiplex PCR reads; one entry per CDR3 protein. Of more than 2,500 distinct CDR3 sequences in the sample, under 25% are singletons; the top ten hold approximately 39%. Amplification of TCR beta used genomic DNA extracted from peripheral blood. This clonotype qualifies as medium-sized (0.01 to 0.1%). This CDR3 comprises 14 residues. The germline gives CDR1 LNHDA, CDR2 SQIVND (reference sequence). The V and J ends lost 2 bases and 8 bases respectively, with 10 bases between them.

Sequencing input: blood. The V gene is TRBV19, the J gene TRBJ1-6, with TRBD1 as a possible D gene (6 bases). The clonotype was recovered from a human donor with a blood cancer. CDR3 protein: CASSIPGGHSPLHF. Written as DNA, the CDR3 is TGTGCCAGTAGTATACCCGGGGGGCATTCACCCCTCCACTTT. Complete variable domain (other parts from reference TRBV19 and TRBJ1-6): DGGITQSPKYLFRKEGQNVTLSCEQNLNHDAMYWYRQDPGQGLRLIYYSQIVNDFQKGDIAEGYSVSREKKESFPLTVTSAQKNPTAFYLCASSIPGGHSPLHFGNGTRLTVT.